The 29 T cell receptor beta chains presented below share a single source sample, sequenced in a study of memory CD4+ T cells and cytomegalovirus serostatus. Assay: immunoSEQ multiplex PCR; the TCRdb copy retains only in-frame clones and omits some. Of some 29,000 clones listed, under 80% are singletons. Single viable CD3+CD4+CD8-CD45RO+ cells were sorted as the memory CD4+ T cells. The source material was memory CD4+ T cells from blood. The source of these receptors is an adult in good health and CMV-seronegative. Some clones in this sample may be carry-over from other donors' samples.

The chain carries TRBV4-2 and TRBJ2-6, with 7 nucleotides matching TRBD1. The germline V gene has CDR1 LGHNA and CDR2 YNFKEQ. Trimming took 4 bases from V and 1 from J; bases not matched to a gene: 10. The CDR3 has 18 residues. The CDR3 nucleotides are TGTGCCAGCAGCCCTCAGACAGGGACCGCTTCTGGGGCCAACGTCCTGACTTTC. Its protein product is CASSPQTGTASGANVLTF.

The chain has TRBV5-5 and TRBJ1-1; D gene unclear. There are 11 residues in the CDR3. Germline V CDR1 and CDR2: SGHKS, YYEKEE (reference sequence). Trimming cost V 0 bases and J 9 bases, with 6 bases left between them. As DNA, the CDR3 is TGTGCCAGCAGCTTGGAGGGAAAAGCTTTCTTT. Its translation: CASSLEGKAFF. Looking up the rest from reference TRBV5-5 and TRBJ1-1 gives the full variable domain: DAGVTQSPTHLIKTRGQQVTLRCSPISGHKSVSWYQQVLGQGPQFIFQYYEKEERGRGNFPDRFSARQFPNYSSELNVNALLLGDSALYLCASSLEGKAFFGQGTRLTVV.

The gene calls are TRBV2 and TRBJ1-1; D is ambiguous. The CDR3 consists of 16 residues. Between the trimmed V and J ends, which lost 6 bases and 0 bases, there was a span of 17 bases. CDR1 and CDR2 from the germline V gene are SNHLY and FYNNEI. CDR3 DNA: TGTGCCAGCAGCCCCCGACTGACCGGCTTGAACACTGAAGCTTTCTTT. The encoded protein is CASSPRLTGLNTEAFF.

DNA for the CDR3: TGCGCCAGCAGTGAGCGGGCAGGCTATAATTCACCCCTCCACTTT. This gives the protein CASSERAGYNSPLHF. V gene TRBV10-2 combines with J gene TRBJ1-6; D gene uncertain. The ends were cut back, 2 bases at V and 3 bases at J, with 8 bases in the middle. Germline CDR1 and CDR2: WSHSY and SAAADI. CDR3 length: 15 residues.

The chain recombines TRBV2 with TRBJ1-5; D gene unclear. The CDR3 has 12 residues. The V gene lost 2 bases and the J gene lost 13 bases, with 12 bases spanning the gap. Germline loops: CDR1 SNHLY, CDR2 FYNNEI. The CDR3 DNA follows: TGTGCCAGCAGTGAAACGGACGTCAGGCAGCATTTT. Translation gives CASSETDVRQHF.

The chain uses TRBV7-2 and TRBJ2-5; 13 positions match TRBD2. V trimming: 5 bases; J trimming: 7 bases; junction bases outside the gene matches: 13. This CDR3 comprises 17 residues. CDR1 SGHTA and CDR2 FQGNSA come from the germline V gene. DNA of the CDR3: TGTGCCAGCAGCGCGGGACTAGCGGGGTCTTTAAGATCGACCCAGTACTTC. Residues: CASSAGLAGSLRSTQYF.

This rearrangement joins TRBV15 to TRBJ1-2; 10 bases are shared with TRBD1. Germline V gene sequence: CDR1 LNHNV, CDR2 YYDKDF (reference sequence). V lost 1 base to trimming and J lost 8 bases; unmatched junction nucleotides: 13. This CDR3 spans 17 amino acids. CDR3 sequence (DNA): TGTGCCACCAGCAGAGGGGGAGGGACAGGGGCTTCTTGGGGCTACACCTTC. Protein: CATSRGGGTGASWGYTF. Based on the CDR3 plus reference TRBV15 and TRBJ1-2, the full variable domain is DAMVIQNPRYQVTQFGKPVTLSCSQTLNHNVMYWYQQKSSQAPKLLFHYYDKDFNNEADTPDNFQSRRPNTSFCFLDIRSPGLGDTAMYLCATSRGGGTGASWGYTFGSGTRLTVV.

Written as DNA, the CDR3 is TGCGCCAGCAGCTTGGACGCGACAGGGATAGGCGGGGAGCTGTTTTTT. It encodes CASSLDATGIGGELFF. The rearrangement uses TRBV5-1 and TRBJ2-2; 7 bases are shared with TRBD1. Looked up from germline, CDR1 is SGHRS and CDR2 is YFSETQ. After removal of 0 bases from V and 7 bases from J, the junction contained 9 bases not matched to a gene. The CDR3 sequence is 16 residues long.

This clone was found once. J is TRBJ1-2 and V is TRBV9; 7 nucleotides agree with TRBD1. This CDR3 has 14 residues. CDR1 and CDR2 (germline): SGDLS, YYNGEE. V dropped 0 bases and J dropped 8; count of bases not matched to a gene: 7. In nucleotides, the CDR3 is TGTGCCAGCAGCGTAGAACAGGGGATCTCAGGCTACACCTTC. Amino acids: CASSVEQGISGYTF.

The chain links TRBV5-1 to TRBJ2-1; perhaps TRBD2 as D (7 bases). V lost 4 bases, J lost 5 bases, and 22 bases lay in between. CDR1 and CDR2 from the germline V gene are SGHRS and YFSETQ. CDR3 size: 17 residues. This CDR3 reads CASSKTQTLGGHNEQFF. The CDR3 DNA follows: TGCGCCAGCAGCAAAACCCAGACCCTGGGGGGGCACAATGAGCAGTTCTTC.

The rearrangement links TRBV5-1 to TRBJ2-2, with a tentative D call TRBD2 (7 bases). This CDR3 has 14 amino acids. Germline V gene data show CDR1 as SGHRS and CDR2 as YFSETQ. Trimming removed 7 bases at V and 4 bases at J, with 14 bases between. The CDR3 nucleotides read TGCGCCAGCTGCTCAGGGGAGGGCACCGGGGAGCTGTTTTTT. Translation gives CASCSGEGTGELFF.

The chain has TRBV28 and TRBJ2-1; tentative D call: TRBD2 (6 bases). From germline, CDR1 is MDHEN and CDR2 SYDVKM. This CDR3 spans 16 amino acids. Trimming cost V 6 bases and J 6 bases, with 21 bases left between them. CDR3 in amino acids: CASSAPGRQKFNEQFF. In DNA, the CDR3 is TGTGCCAGCAGCGCCCCCGGGAGACAGAAATTCAATGAGCAGTTCTTC.

This rearrangement joins TRBV19 to TRBJ2-7, with D possibly being TRBD2 (6 bases). Trimming left V 6 bases short and J 4 bases short, with 13 bases between. This CDR3 region has 13 residues. The germline gives CDR1 LNHDA, CDR2 SQIVND (reference sequence). CDR3: CASSHPAGYEQYF. CDR3 in DNA: TGTGCCAGTAGCCATCCTGCGGGGTACGAGCAGTACTTC.

The chain joins TRBV7-2 to TRBJ1-5, with D maybe TRBD1 (5 bases). This CDR3 is built from 15 residues. Germline CDR1 reads SGHTA; CDR2 reads FQGNSA. The V gene lost 6 bases and the J gene lost 2 bases, with 14 bases spanning the gap. The CDR3 reads CASSRREDGNQPQHF. CDR3 nucleotides: TGTGCCAGCAGTCGCAGGGAGGACGGCAATCAGCCCCAGCATTTT. The full variable domain, with the rest looked up from reference TRBV7-2 and TRBJ1-5, is GAGVSQSPSNKVTEKGKDVELRCDPISGHTALYWYRQSLGQGLEFLIYFQGNSAPDKSGLPSDRFSAERTGGSVSTLTIQRTQQEDSAVYLCASSRREDGNQPQHFGDGTRLSIL.

CDR3 sequence reads: CTSSQDRRGGNSDNTGELFF. Here the CDR3 DNA reads TGCACCAGCAGCCAAGACCGGCGGGGGGGCAATTCAGATAACACCGGGGAGCTGTTTTTT. The chain carries TRBV1 and TRBJ2-2; the table assigns TRBD2, which was not confirmed against the DNA. TRBV1 corresponds to a pseudogene. This CDR3 has 20 residues.

This rearrangement joins TRBV5-6 to TRBJ2-5; 7 bases agree with TRBD2. Looked up from germline, CDR1 is SGHDT and CDR2 is YYEEEE. J lost 2 bases, V lost 4 bases, and 11 bases had no gene match. The CDR3 is 16 amino acids. The CDR3: CASSHGGLGGQETQYF. In nucleotides, the CDR3 is TGTGCCAGCAGCCACGGGGGGTTAGGAGGTCAAGAGACCCAGTACTTC.

The chain combines TRBV5-8 with TRBJ1-2; 8 positions agree with TRBD1. J gave up 2 bases and V 4 bases, and 7 bases lay outside the gene matches. The germline V gene has CDR1 SGHTS and CDR2 YDEGEE. The CDR3 sequence is 15 residues long. The CDR3 DNA is TGTGCCAGCAGCCTCGGACAGGGCTTAAACTATGGCTACACCTTC. It codes for CASSLGQGLNYGYTF.

This rearrangement joins TRBV6-1 to TRBJ2-1; 7 bases fit TRBD1. This CDR3 spans 12 amino acids. V lost 6 bases, J lost 10 bases, and 6 bases stayed unmatched. Per the germline V gene, CDR1 is MNHNS and CDR2 is SASEGT. This CDR3 is CASRSTGVEQFF. CDR3 in DNA: TGTGCCAGCAGGTCAACAGGGGTCGAGCAGTTCTTC.

J is TRBJ1-1 and V is TRBV4-3; D is unclear. The CDR3 consists of 15 residues. Trimming pared 3 bases from V and 3 bases from J, leaving 14 bases between. Looked up from germline, CDR1 is LGHNA and CDR2 is YSLEER. CDR3 nucleotides: TGCGCCAGCAGCCAGGAGCGAGCCCGGGACACTGAAGCTTTCTTT. Translation: CASSQERARDTEAFF.

This clone ranks as medium-sized. The CDR3 is CSVDRIGGNTIYF. DNA for the CDR3: TGCAGCGTTGACAGGATCGGCGGAAACACCATATATTTT. V is TRBV29-1 and J is TRBJ1-3; D gene ambiguous. CDR3 length equals 13 residues. Trimming shortened V by 3 bases and J by 4 bases, and 10 bases separated the two germline ends. In germline, CDR1 is SQVTM, CDR2 ANQGSEA.

This clone was seen once. The chain has TRBV7-2 and TRBJ1-1, with D unclear. Germline lookup yields CDR1 SGHTA and CDR2 FQGNSA. The CDR3 extends over 13 amino acids. V was clipped by 3 bases and J by 2 bases, with 7 bases between them. DNA for the CDR3: TGTGCCAGCAGCTTGACGGCTAACACTGAAGCTTTCTTT. This sequence encodes CASSLTANTEAFF.

This chain connects TRBV6-5 to TRBJ1-6; D might be TRBD1 (5 bases). The CDR3 has 12 residues. With 6 bases removed from V and 5 bases from J, the gap between germline ends came to 5 bases. Per the germline V gene, CDR1 is MNHEY and CDR2 is SVGAGI. CDR3 nucleotide sequence: TGTGCCAGCAGACAGGATAATTCACCCCTCCACTTT. The encoded protein is CASRQDNSPLHF.

The chain is built from TRBV5-5 and TRBJ2-3; either TRBD1 or TRBD2 may supply D (6 bases each). Germline V gene sequence: CDR1 SGHKS, CDR2 YYEKEE (reference sequence). Trimming took off 3 bases at V and 5 bases at J, with 13 bases between the two ends. The CDR3 spans 14 residues. Here the CDR3 reads CASSYLGGRDTQYF. The CDR3 nucleotides are TGTGCCAGCAGCTACCTGGGGGGCAGAGATACGCAGTATTTT. Full variable domain (rest looked up from reference TRBV5-5 and TRBJ2-3): DAGVTQSPTHLIKTRGQQVTLRCSPISGHKSVSWYQQVLGQGPQFIFQYYEKEERGRGNFPDRFSARQFPNYSSELNVNALLLGDSALYLCASSYLGGRDTQYFGPGTRLTVL.

This clone has only a few counts. The gene calls are TRBV6-5 and TRBJ2-2, with TRBD1 matching 7 bases. The V and J ends lost 2 bases and 0 bases, in that order; junction bases with no gene match: 3. CDR1 is MNHEY, CDR2 SVGAGI, per germline. This CDR3 has 16 residues. CDR3 sequence: CASSYQTGTNTGELFF. The DNA of the CDR3 is TGTGCCAGCAGTTACCAGACAGGGACGAACACCGGGGAGCTGTTTTTT.

This rearrangement joins TRBV10-1 to TRBJ2-3; D may be TRBD2 (5 bases). Germline lookup yields CDR1 WNHNN and CDR2 SYGVQD (reference sequence). Trimming left V 7 bases short and J 2 bases short, with 10 bases between. This CDR3 has 13 amino acids. CDR3: CASKGLATDTQYF. Written as DNA, the CDR3 is TGCGCCAGCAAAGGGCTAGCCACAGATACGCAGTATTTT.

The J gene is TRBJ1-2, the V gene TRBV2; no definite D call. Germline lookup yields CDR1 SNHLY and CDR2 FYNNEI. This CDR3 contains 13 residues. V was cut by 3 bases and J by 2 bases, with 7 bases left in between. For the CDR3, the DNA is TGTGCCAGCAGTGACAGGACGAACTATGGCTACACCTTC. Its protein product is CASSDRTNYGYTF.

The V call is TRBV7-9, the J call TRBJ1-1; TRBD1 is a possible D gene (6 bases). V was pared by 7 bases and J by 3 bases, with 24 bases between. Germline assignment: CDR1 SEHNR and CDR2 FQNEAQ (reference sequence). This CDR3 spans 17 amino acids. The CDR3 here is CASTLLAPTGGDTEAFF. The CDR3 DNA is TGTGCCAGCACCCTTCTAGCTCCGACAGGAGGAGACACTGAAGCTTTCTTT.

The table lists this clone with a few counts. The chain links TRBV6-5 to TRBJ1-1; D ambiguous. V lost 6 bases to trimming and J lost 0 bases, with 8 bases between them. Germline CDR1 reads MNHEY; CDR2 reads SVGAGI. This CDR3 comprises 13 residues. Here the CDR3 DNA reads TGTGCCAGCAGCGGCATTTTGAACACTGAAGCTTTCTTT. Its protein is CASSGILNTEAFF.

The rearrangement uses TRBV10-2 and TRBJ1-5; TRBD1 matches at 11 bases. Germline values: CDR1 WSHSY, CDR2 SAAADI. The CDR3 is made up of 13 amino acids. V was clipped by 7 bases and J by 9 bases; unmatched bases: 5. Here the CDR3 DNA reads TGCGCCAGCACGGGACAGGGGGACCGGCCCCAGCATTTT. Its translation is CASTGQGDRPQHF.